This T cell receptor (beta chain) was sequenced during a study of blood T cell repertoires in COVID-19. Study overall: Samples representing acute and convalescent COVID-19 were sourced from the United States, Italy and Spain. PBMCs, B-cell-depleted T cells, or T cells were the source of the cDNA or gDNA that made up the material.

The CDR3 sequence is 18 residues long. Germline V gene sequence: CDR1 SNHLY, CDR2 FYNNEI. Trimming at V came to 7 bases and at J to 0 bases, leaving 10 bases not matched to a gene. This table comes from immunoSEQ multiplex PCR, and its TCRdb copy is limited to in-frame clones, with some not included. Among 150,000 to 250,000 clones listed, 70% to 80% were seen once. The sequence derives from a woman aged 40 to 50 with COVID-19, enrolled during active disease. V usage is TRBV2 and J usage is TRBJ2-2; 11 bases are a match to TRBD1. The source material was peripheral blood. The CDR3 reads CASTGRTGGFANTGELFF. In DNA form, the CDR3 reads TGTGCCAGCACCGGCCGGACAGGGGGCTTCGCGAACACCGGGGAGCTGTTTTTT. The entire variable domain, with the rest obtained from reference TRBV2 and TRBJ2-2, is as follows: EPEVTQTPSHQVTQMGQEVILRCVPISNHLYFYWYRQILGQKVEFLVSFYNNEISEKSEIFDDQFSVERPDGSNFTLKIRSTKLEDSAMYFCASTGRTGGFANTGELFFGEGSRLTVL.